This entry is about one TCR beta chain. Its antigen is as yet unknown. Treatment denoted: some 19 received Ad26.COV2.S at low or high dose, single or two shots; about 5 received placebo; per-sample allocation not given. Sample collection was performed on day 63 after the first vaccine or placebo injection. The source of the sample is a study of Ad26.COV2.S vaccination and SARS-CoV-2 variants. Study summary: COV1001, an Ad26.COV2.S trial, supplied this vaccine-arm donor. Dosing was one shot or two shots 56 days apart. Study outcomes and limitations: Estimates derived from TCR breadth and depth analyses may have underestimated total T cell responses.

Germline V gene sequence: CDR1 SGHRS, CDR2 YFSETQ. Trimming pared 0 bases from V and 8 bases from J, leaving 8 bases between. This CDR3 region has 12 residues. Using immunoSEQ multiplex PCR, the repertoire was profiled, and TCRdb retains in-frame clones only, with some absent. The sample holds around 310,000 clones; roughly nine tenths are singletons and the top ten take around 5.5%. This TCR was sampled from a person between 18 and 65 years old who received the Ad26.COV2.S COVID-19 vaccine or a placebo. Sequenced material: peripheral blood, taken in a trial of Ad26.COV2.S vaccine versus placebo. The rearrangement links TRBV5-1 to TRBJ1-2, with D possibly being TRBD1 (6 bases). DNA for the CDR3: TGCGCCAGCAGCTTGGACAGGGAAGGCTACACCTTC. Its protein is CASSLDREGYTF.